This T cell receptor beta chain was documented in a study of technical replicates of blood from a few donors. Only in-frame clones appear in the TCRdb table, and some are missing; sequencing was by immunoSEQ multiplex PCR. The sample contains about 49,000 clones, roughly 90% of which appear only once. A single count supports this clone. The V end lost 6 bases, the J end lost 8 bases, and 11 bases lay between the germline ends. This CDR3 has 12 amino acids. Germline values: CDR1 SNHLY, CDR2 FYNNEI. The sequencing sample was made of PBMCs. The receptor was derived from a human donor in good health. Some clones in this sample may be carry-over from other donors' samples. This chain links TRBV2 with TRBJ2-1; no firm D call. The CDR3 coding sequence is TGTGCCAGCAGCCCTGTGGGCCATGAGCAGTTCTTC. The encoded protein is CASSPVGHEQFF.